This is a list of T cell receptor beta chains from one sample in a study of blood T cell repertoires in COVID-19. Produced via immunoSEQ multiplex PCR; TCRdb's table is partial and in-frame only. The table lists about 370,000 clones, roughly 90% of them singletons. Sequenced sample: PBMCs or T cells enriched from blood (not recorded which). These receptors were obtained from a woman aged 25 to 39 who had recovered from COVID-19. CDR3s include the opening cysteine and the closing phenylalanine or tryptophan. The order of the fields is J gene, V gene, D gene, clone size, CDR3 protein, CDR3 DNA. D genes are given only for firm matches. Only part of the rows carry a size: once, few, many, or a class if the clone is expanded.

J gene: TRBJ1-2; V gene: TRBV6-5; D gene: -; clone size: -; CDR3 protein: CASSSDSEVLARGYTF; CDR3 DNA: TGTGCCAGCAGTTCGGACAGCGAGGTACTTGCGAGGGGCTACACCTTC
J gene: TRBJ2-2; V gene: TRBV7-3; D gene: TRBD2; clone size: -; CDR3 protein: CASSLIGLAGRITGELFF; CDR3 DNA: TGTGCCAGCAGCTTAATAGGACTAGCGGGCCGTATCACCGGGGAGCTGTTTTTT
J gene: TRBJ2-2; V gene: TRBV30; D gene: TRBD2; clone size: -; CDR3 protein: CAWSVGLADTGELFF; CDR3 DNA: TGTGCCTGGAGTGTCGGACTAGCGGACACCGGGGAGCTGTTTTTT
J gene: TRBJ1-5; V gene: TRBV19; D gene: -; clone size: -; CDR3 protein: CASSMAGSWSNQPQHF; CDR3 DNA: TGTGCCAGTAGTATGGCGGGTTCCTGGAGCAATCAGCCCCAGCATTTT
J gene: TRBJ1-6; V gene: TRBV7-2; D gene: -; clone size: -; CDR3 protein: CASSSEGNSPLHF; CDR3 DNA: TGTGCCAGCAGCTCAGAGGGTAATTCACCCCTCCACTTT
J gene: TRBJ2-2; V gene: TRBV7-3; D gene: -; clone size: -; CDR3 protein: CASSLWGQGTGELFF; CDR3 DNA: TGTGCCAGCAGCCTATGGGGGCAAGGCACCGGGGAGCTGTTTTTT
J gene: TRBJ1-2; V gene: TRBV2; D gene: -; clone size: -; CDR3 protein: CASSGRQSDYGYTF; CDR3 DNA: TGTGCCAGCAGTGGGAGACAGTCCGACTATGGCTACACCTTC
J gene: TRBJ1-4; V gene: TRBV10-3; D gene: TRBD1; clone size: -; CDR3 protein: CAISGERDRGGEKLFF; CDR3 DNA: TGTGCCATCAGTGGGGAACGCGACAGGGGAGGCGAAAAACTGTTTTTT
J gene: TRBJ2-7; V gene: TRBV3-1/TRBV3-2; D gene: TRBD2; clone size: once; CDR3 protein: CASSPRGLAGGPYEQYF; CDR3 DNA: TGTGCCAGCAGTCCCCGGGGGCTAGCGGGGGGCCCCTACGAGCAGTACTTC
J gene: TRBJ2-7; V gene: TRBV29-1; D gene: TRBD1; clone size: -; CDR3 protein: CSVEERQGTYEQYF; CDR3 DNA: TGCAGCGTTGAGGAAAGACAGGGCACCTACGAGCAGTACTTC
J gene: TRBJ1-2; V gene: TRBV7-3; D gene: TRBD1; clone size: -; CDR3 protein: CASSPSGGYGYTF; CDR3 DNA: TGTGCCAGCAGCCCATCAGGGGGTTATGGCTACACCTTC
J gene: TRBJ1-3; V gene: TRBV6-5; D gene: -; clone size: -; CDR3 protein: CASSPPGNPGNTIYF; CDR3 DNA: TGTGCCAGCAGTCCCCCGGGAAATCCCGGAAACACCATATATTTT
J gene: TRBJ1-2; V gene: TRBV12-1; D gene: -; clone size: -; CDR3 protein: CASSFTGTGGNYGYTF; CDR3 DNA: TGTGCCAGCAGCTTCACCGGGACAGGGGGGAACTATGGCTACACCTTC
J gene: TRBJ1-1; V gene: TRBV5-1; D gene: -; clone size: -; CDR3 protein: CASSWEGVAEAFF; CDR3 DNA: TGCGCCAGCAGCTGGGAGGGGGTAGCTGAAGCTTTCTTT
J gene: TRBJ1-4; V gene: TRBV6-4; D gene: -; clone size: -; CDR3 protein: CASSRKEKLFF; CDR3 DNA: TGTGCCAGCAGCAGGAAGGAAAAACTGTTTTTT
J gene: TRBJ1-1; V gene: TRBV5-1; D gene: TRBD1; clone size: -; CDR3 protein: CASSGAVTGDTEAFF; CDR3 DNA: TGCGCCAGCAGCGGGGCCGTGACAGGGGACACTGAAGCTTTCTTT
J gene: TRBJ2-1; V gene: TRBV10-1; D gene: TRBD2; clone size: -; CDR3 protein: CASSEASGIENEQFF; CDR3 DNA: TGCGCCAGCAGTGAGGCTAGCGGGATTGAGAATGAGCAGTTCTTC
J gene: TRBJ2-7; V gene: TRBV6-2/TRBV6-3; D gene: -; clone size: once; CDR3 protein: CASSQLAHRYEQYF; CDR3 DNA: TGTGCCAGCAGTCAACTAGCTCACCGCTACGAGCAGTACTTC
J gene: TRBJ1-1; V gene: TRBV5-1; D gene: -; clone size: -; CDR3 protein: CASSFPGSPEAFF; CDR3 DNA: TGCGCCAGCAGCTTCCCGGGGTCCCCTGAAGCTTTCTTT
J gene: TRBJ2-5; V gene: TRBV12-3/TRBV12-4; D gene: -; clone size: -; CDR3 protein: CASGERVQETQYF; CDR3 DNA: TGTGCCAGCGGAGAGCGGGTCCAAGAGACCCAGTACTTC
J gene: TRBJ1-5; V gene: TRBV28; D gene: -; clone size: -; CDR3 protein: CASSLSQGDQPQHF; CDR3 DNA: TGTGCCAGCAGCCTCAGTCAGGGCGATCAGCCCCAGCATTTT
J gene: TRBJ2-7; V gene: TRBV6-5; D gene: -; clone size: -; CDR3 protein: CASSPGTYEQYF; CDR3 DNA: TGTGCCAGCAGCCCCGGGACCTACGAGCAGTACTTC
J gene: TRBJ1-5; V gene: TRBV11-2; D gene: -; clone size: -; CDR3 protein: CASSLEGLDQPQHF; CDR3 DNA: TGTGCCAGCAGCTTAGAGGGTCTAGATCAGCCCCAGCATTTT
J gene: TRBJ2-1; V gene: TRBV3-1/TRBV3-2; D gene: TRBD1; clone size: -; CDR3 protein: CASSQDQRGGEQFF; CDR3 DNA: TGTGCCAGCAGCCAAGATCAGCGAGGGGGCGAGCAGTTCTTC
J gene: TRBJ1-1; V gene: TRBV2; D gene: -; clone size: -; CDR3 protein: CASRRGEGSTEAFF; CDR3 DNA: TGTGCCAGCAGGAGAGGGGAGGGGAGCACTGAAGCTTTCTTT
J gene: TRBJ1-5; V gene: TRBV6-4; D gene: TRBD1; clone size: -; CDR3 protein: CASSDPEGKPDRGSNQPQHF; CDR3 DNA: TGTGCCAGCAGTGACCCCGAAGGCAAGCCGGACAGGGGAAGCAATCAGCCCCAGCATTTT
J gene: TRBJ1-1; V gene: TRBV12-3/TRBV12-4; D gene: -; clone size: once; CDR3 protein: CASRDTNRQEAFF; CDR3 DNA: TGTGCCAGCAGAGATACCAACAGGCAGGAAGCTTTCTTT
J gene: TRBJ2-1; V gene: TRBV24-1; D gene: TRBD2; clone size: -; CDR3 protein: CATREPGLAGVGTYNEQFF; CDR3 DNA: TGTGCCACGAGGGAACCGGGACTAGCGGGAGTAGGGACCTACAATGAGCAGTTCTTC
J gene: TRBJ2-1; V gene: TRBV3-1/TRBV3-2; D gene: -; clone size: -; CDR3 protein: CASSRGELGFVWQFF; CDR3 DNA: TGTGCCAGCAGCCGGGGGGAACTAGGCTTTGTTTGGCAGTTCTTC
J gene: TRBJ2-1; V gene: TRBV18; D gene: -; clone size: -; CDR3 protein: CASSPRGQRAYNEQFF; CDR3 DNA: TGTGCCAGCTCACCGCGGGGACAGCGAGCCTACAATGAGCAGTTCTTC
J gene: TRBJ2-4; V gene: TRBV11-2; D gene: -; clone size: -; CDR3 protein: CASSSPRGGTRGAKNIQYF; CDR3 DNA: TGTGCCAGCAGCTCCCCCAGAGGGGGTACCAGGGGTGCCAAAAACATTCAGTACTTC
J gene: TRBJ1-3; V gene: TRBV7-6; D gene: -; clone size: -; CDR3 protein: CASSLIPLSGNTIYF; CDR3 DNA: TGTGCCAGCAGCTTAATCCCACTCTCTGGAAACACCATATATTTT
J gene: TRBJ2-1; V gene: TRBV25-1; D gene: TRBD1; clone size: -; CDR3 protein: CASRQTGLYNEQFF; CDR3 DNA: TGTGCCAGCCGACAGACAGGGTTGTACAATGAGCAGTTCTTC
J gene: TRBJ2-7; V gene: TRBV19; D gene: -; clone size: -; CDR3 protein: CASSTRQWPYEQYF; CDR3 DNA: TGTGCCAGTAGTACCAGACAGTGGCCCTACGAGCAGTACTTC
J gene: TRBJ2-3; V gene: TRBV7-2; D gene: -; clone size: -; CDR3 protein: CASSYDRDFFADTQYF; CDR3 DNA: TGTGCCAGCAGTTACGACAGGGACTTTTTTGCAGATACGCAGTATTTT
J gene: TRBJ1-2; V gene: TRBV7-2; D gene: -; clone size: -; CDR3 protein: CASSLTRDYGYTF; CDR3 DNA: TGTGCCAGCAGCTTAACCAGGGATTATGGCTACACCTTC
J gene: TRBJ1-1; V gene: TRBV2; D gene: -; clone size: -; CDR3 protein: CATHRDSNTEAFF; CDR3 DNA: TGTGCCACCCACAGGGATTCGAACACTGAAGCTTTCTTT
J gene: TRBJ1-5; V gene: TRBV6-6; D gene: TRBD1; clone size: -; CDR3 protein: CASSSRTGEWNQPQHF; CDR3 DNA: TGTGCCAGCAGTTCACGGACAGGGGAGTGGAATCAGCCCCAGCATTTT
J gene: TRBJ2-7; V gene: TRBV20-1; D gene: -; clone size: -; CDR3 protein: CSASLQGSYEQYF; CDR3 DNA: TGCAGTGCTAGTTTACAGGGATCCTACGAGCAGTACTTC
J gene: TRBJ1-1; V gene: TRBV4-1; D gene: -; clone size: -; CDR3 protein: CASSQLSGGTEAFF; CDR3 DNA: TGCGCCAGCAGCCAACTCTCCGGGGGCACTGAAGCTTTCTTT
J gene: TRBJ1-4; V gene: TRBV27; D gene: TRBD1; clone size: -; CDR3 protein: CASSWVGQGNEKLFF; CDR3 DNA: TGTGCCAGCAGTTGGGTGGGACAGGGGAATGAAAAACTGTTTTTT
J gene: TRBJ2-1; V gene: TRBV25-1; D gene: TRBD1; clone size: -; CDR3 protein: CASSEPQTGFGEQFF; CDR3 DNA: TGTGCCAGCAGTGAACCCCAGACAGGGTTTGGTGAGCAGTTCTTC
J gene: TRBJ2-1; V gene: TRBV19; D gene: -; clone size: -; CDR3 protein: CASSPTGLKSYNEQFF; CDR3 DNA: TGTGCCAGTAGCCCAACCGGACTAAAAAGCTACAATGAGCAGTTCTTC